This T cell receptor beta chain comes out of a study of human T cells and chemical hapten exposure. General study findings and limits: PT1 expanded TCR numbers rose with patch test score.

Time point here: pre-sensitization, week 0. The treatment here: therapeutic diphenylcyclopropenone sensitization with weekly scalp DPC. TCRdb called the RACE reads again in MiXCR, with one record for every CDR3 protein. The data hold more than 100,000 distinct CDR3 sequences, with around an eighth observed a single time. A few counts support this clonotype. Its antigen is not identified. The CDR3 has 12 residues. Germline CDR1 reads SGHAT; CDR2 reads FQNNGV. V was pared by 6 bases and J by 6 bases, with 8 bases between. The chain links TRBV11-2 to TRBJ2-2, with D tentatively TRBD1 or TRBD2 (5 bases each). Sequences were derived from whole blood, sampled in connection with sensitization to the hapten diphenylcyclopropenone (DPC). This receptor was taken from a young woman with alopecia areata. Some clones in this sample may be carry-over from other donors' samples. The CDR3 protein is CASRPGPGELFF. CDR3 coding DNA: TGTGCCAGCAGACCGGGGCCCGGGGAGCTGTTTTTT.